The 14 T cell receptor beta chains below all came from one sample that was sequenced in a study of blood T cell repertoires in COVID-19. Data came from immunoSEQ multiplex PCR; TCRdb stores just in-frame clones and leaves some out. The sample shows tens of thousands of clones, 88% of them seen only once. The sample consisted of peripheral blood. These receptors came from a man in his forties or fifties with acute or convalescent COVID-19.

This sequence joins TRBV25-1 and TRBJ1-2; 7 bases match TRBD1. Germline values: CDR1 MGHDK, CDR2 SYGVNS. This CDR3 contains 15 residues. V dropped 7 bases and J dropped 4; count of bases not matched to a gene: 12. Here the CDR3 reads CASTSRTGNLYGYTF. The CDR3 region has the DNA TGTGCCAGCACCAGCCGGACAGGCAACCTCTATGGCTACACCTTC.

The chain combines TRBV7-8 with TRBJ1-2; TRBD1 might be the D (6 bases). CDR1 SGHVS and CDR2 FQNEAQ come from the germline V gene. With 3 bases removed from V and 4 bases from J, the gap between germline ends came to 18 bases. This CDR3 spans 16 amino acids. The CDR3 region is CASSFQRDMSVYGYTF. The DNA of the CDR3 is TGTGCCAGCAGCTTCCAACGGGACATGTCGGTCTATGGCTACACCTTC. Drawing the rest from reference TRBV7-8 and TRBJ1-2, the complete variable domain is GAGVSQSPRYKVAKRGQDVALRCDPISGHVSLFWYQQALGQGPEFLTYFQNEAQLDKSGLPSDRFFAERPEGSVSTLKIQRTQQEDSAVYLCASSFQRDMSVYGYTFGSGTRLTVV.

The V call is TRBV5-1, the J call TRBJ2-1; 11 bases fit TRBD2. V trimming: 4 bases; J trimming: 5 bases; junction bases outside the gene matches: 5. CDR3 length: 15 amino acids. Per the germline V gene, CDR1 is SGHRS and CDR2 is YFSETQ. The CDR3, as DNA: TGCGCCAGCAGCATTAGCGGGGGGGCGGACAATGAGCAGTTCTTC. This codes for CASSISGGADNEQFF.

The rearrangement uses TRBV28 and TRBJ1-4; D unclear. V lost 7 bases and J lost 6, with 24 bases in between. Germline values: CDR1 MDHEN, CDR2 SYDVKM. The CDR3 runs 17 residues. The CDR3 sequence: CASIPAGMGRSHEKLFF. The DNA for the CDR3 is TGTGCCAGCATCCCCGCGGGCATGGGGAGGTCACATGAAAAACTGTTTTTT.

This chain uses TRBV9 with TRBJ1-6; 9 bases fit TRBD1. Germline loops: CDR1 SGDLS, CDR2 YYNGEE. The CDR3 consists of 14 residues. Losses at the gene ends were 4 bases for V and 9 bases for J; bases not matched to a gene: 5. The CDR3 coding sequence is TGTGCCAGCAGCCCCCGACAGGGGGTTTCACCCCTCCACTTT. This translates into CASSPRQGVSPLHF.

The chain employs TRBV12-3 or TRBV12-4 and TRBJ1-5; 7 nucleotides line up with TRBD1. The CDR3 runs to 13 residues. V was clipped by 7 bases and J by 4 bases; unmatched bases: 4. In DNA form, the CDR3 reads TGTGCCAGCATGGACAGGACAAATCAGCCCCAGCATTTT. This encodes CASMDRTNQPQHF.

The CDR3 loop is CASRRQGIGELFF. The CDR3 region has the DNA TGTGCCAGCCGAAGGCAGGGGATCGGGGAGCTGTTTTTT. The chain has TRBV27 and TRBJ2-2, with D perhaps matching TRBD1 (6 bases). The CDR3 spans 13 residues. The germline V and J ends were trimmed by 8 bases and 7 bases, with 14 bases remaining between them. Germline V gene sequence: CDR1 MNHEY, CDR2 SMNVEV (reference sequence).

The J gene is TRBJ2-7, the V gene TRBV7-2; D unresolved. Germline assignment: CDR1 SGHTA and CDR2 FQGNSA. The CDR3 sequence is 14 residues long. V was trimmed by 3 bases and J by 0 bases, leaving 9 bases between them. The CDR3 sequence: CASSFNPLSYEQYF. The CDR3 DNA follows: TGTGCCAGCAGCTTTAATCCACTCTCCTACGAGCAGTACTTC.

This clone was observed a handful of times. The J gene is TRBJ1-5, the V gene TRBV7-9; TRBD1 matches at 9 bases. After removal of 5 bases from V and 7 bases from J, the junction contained 12 bases not matched to a gene. The CDR3 totals 16 residues. Germline-derived CDR1 and CDR2 are SEHNR and FQNEAQ (reference sequence). DNA for the CDR3: TGTGCCAGCAGCCCCCTTTGGACAGGGGCCTCGCAGCCCCAGCATTTT. Its protein product is CASSPLWTGASQPQHF.

V and J are TRBV7-2 and TRBJ1-3; D might be TRBD1 (5 bases). From germline, CDR1 is SGHTA and CDR2 FQGNSA. The V end lost 0 bases, the J end lost 7 bases, and 13 bases lay between the germline ends. The CDR3 length is 15 residues. The CDR3 sequence is CASSLAGGLSNTIYF. CDR3 DNA sequence: TGTGCCAGCAGCTTAGCCGGGGGACTTAGCAACACCATATATTTT.

The rearrangement joins TRBV7-4 to TRBJ1-2, with D unresolved. The CDR3 covers 10 residues. Trimming left V 7 bases short and J 8 bases short, with 8 bases between. Looked up from germline, CDR1 is SGHVT and CDR2 is SQSDAQ. The DNA of the CDR3 is TGTGCCAGCACCCCTGTGGGCTACACCTTC. It translates to CASTPVGYTF.

This clone was observed a single time. This sequence joins TRBV7-8 and TRBJ2-1; TRBD2 matches 8 bases. The CDR3 is 15 residues long. V shed 4 bases and J 10 bases; nucleotides not matched to a gene: 12. Per the germline V gene, CDR1 is SGHVS and CDR2 is FQNEAQ. The CDR3 spells CASSSRGTRGVEQFF. The CDR3 DNA is TGTGCCAGCAGCTCACGGGGGACTAGGGGCGTGGAGCAGTTCTTC. Complete variable domain (other parts from reference TRBV7-8 and TRBJ2-1): GAGVSQSPRYKVAKRGQDVALRCDPISGHVSLFWYQQALGQGPEFLTYFQNEAQLDKSGLPSDRFFAERPEGSVSTLKIQRTQQEDSAVYLCASSSRGTRGVEQFFGPGTRLTVL.

The rearrangement uses TRBV5-1 and TRBJ2-7; 10 bases line up with TRBD1. The ends lost 4 bases at V and 6 bases at J; junction bases unmatched: 10. The germline gives CDR1 SGHRS, CDR2 YFSETQ. The length of the CDR3 is 15 residues. CDR3 sequence reads: CASSLRTGGPVEQYF. CDR3 DNA: TGCGCCAGCAGCCTAAGGACAGGGGGTCCCGTCGAGCAGTACTTC.

The chain is built from TRBV24-1 and TRBJ2-5; 7 bases agree with TRBD1. Germline V gene lookup returns CDR1 KGHDR and CDR2 SFDVKD. V lost 4 bases to trimming and J lost 2 bases; unmatched junction nucleotides: 3. The length of the CDR3 is 14 residues. CDR3 sequence reads: CATSDRGQQETQYF. DNA for the CDR3: TGTGCCACCAGTGACCGGGGACAGCAAGAGACCCAGTACTTC.